The clone carrying this TCR beta chain came up a few times. Germline lookup yields CDR1 DFQATT and CDR2 SNEGSKA (reference sequence). Trimming stripped 5 bases from V and 1 base from J, with 11 bases between. CDR3 length: 13 amino acids. TCRdb reprocessed the 5' RACE reads with MiXCR, giving one entry per CDR3 protein. Here the sample spans under 85,000 distinct CDR3 sequences, roughly 8% being singletons. These data originate in a study of spatial heterogeneity in lung cancer. At the level of the study: An average of more than ten raw reads was observed per unique TCR and UMI combination.

Time point specified: sample taken at primary tumor resection. The genes are TRBV20-1 and TRBJ1-1, with D unclear. The source was PBMCs, collected at surgery. The receptor was isolated from a male donor with early-stage non-small cell lung cancer. The CDR3 sequence is CSAQFRQNTEAFF. In DNA form, the CDR3 reads TGCAGTGCTCAATTTAGACAGAACACTGAAGCTTTCTTT.